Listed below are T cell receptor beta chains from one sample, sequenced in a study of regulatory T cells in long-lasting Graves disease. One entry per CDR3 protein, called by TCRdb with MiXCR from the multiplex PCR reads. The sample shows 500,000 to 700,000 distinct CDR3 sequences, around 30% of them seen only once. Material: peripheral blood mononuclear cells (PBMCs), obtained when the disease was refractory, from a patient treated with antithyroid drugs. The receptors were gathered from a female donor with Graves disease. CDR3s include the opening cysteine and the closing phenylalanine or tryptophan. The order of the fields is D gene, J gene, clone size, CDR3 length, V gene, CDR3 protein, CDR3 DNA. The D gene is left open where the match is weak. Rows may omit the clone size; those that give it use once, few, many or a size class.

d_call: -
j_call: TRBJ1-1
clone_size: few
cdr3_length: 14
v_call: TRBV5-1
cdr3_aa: CASSDKDMNTEAFF
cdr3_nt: TGCGCCAGCAGTGATAAGGACATGAACACTGAAGCTTTCTTT

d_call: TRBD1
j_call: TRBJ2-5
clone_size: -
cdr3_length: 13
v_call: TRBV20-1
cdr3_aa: CSAVDRVQETQYF
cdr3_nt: TGCAGTGCCGTGGACAGGGTGCAAGAGACCCAGTACTTC

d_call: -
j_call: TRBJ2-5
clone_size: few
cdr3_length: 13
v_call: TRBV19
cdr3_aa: CASSAQRGETQYF
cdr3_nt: TGTGCCAGTAGTGCCCAGCGAGGGGAGACCCAGTACTTC

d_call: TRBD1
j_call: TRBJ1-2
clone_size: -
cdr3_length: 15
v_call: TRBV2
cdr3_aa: CASSYGQGINYGYTF
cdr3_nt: TGTGCCAGCAGTTACGGACAGGGGATCAACTATGGCTACACCTTC

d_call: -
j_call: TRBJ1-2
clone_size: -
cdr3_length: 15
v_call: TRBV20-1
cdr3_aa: CSASTGIGGQRGYTF
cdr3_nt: TGCAGTGCTAGTACGGGCATCGGCGGCCAACGGGGCTACACCTTC

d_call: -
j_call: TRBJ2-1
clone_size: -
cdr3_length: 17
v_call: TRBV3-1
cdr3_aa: CASSPPPDTSSYNEQFF
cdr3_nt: TGTGCCAGCAGCCCTCCCCCAGATACGAGCTCCTACAATGAGCAGTTCTTC

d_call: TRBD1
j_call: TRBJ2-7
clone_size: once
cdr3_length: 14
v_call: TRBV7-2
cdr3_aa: CASSSHRTGAEQYF
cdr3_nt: TGTGCCAGCAGCAGCCATCGGACAGGGGCCGAGCAGTACTTC

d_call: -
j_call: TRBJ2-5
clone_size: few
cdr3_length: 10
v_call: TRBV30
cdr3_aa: CAWSGETQYF
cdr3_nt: TGTGCCTGGAGTGGTGAGACCCAGTACTTC

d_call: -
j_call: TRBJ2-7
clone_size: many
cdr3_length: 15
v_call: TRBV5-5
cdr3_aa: CASSLEGNGAYEQYF
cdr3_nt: TGTGCCAGCAGCTTGGAAGGGAATGGGGCCTACGAGCAGTACTTC

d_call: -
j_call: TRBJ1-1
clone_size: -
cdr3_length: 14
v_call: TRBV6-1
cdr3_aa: CTSSENQFYTEAFF
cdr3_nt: TGTACCAGCAGTGAGAACCAATTCTACACTGAAGCTTTCTTT

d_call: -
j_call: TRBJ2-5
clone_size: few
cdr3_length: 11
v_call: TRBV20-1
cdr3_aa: CSARDLTTQYF
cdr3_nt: TGCAGTGCTAGAGATTTGACGACCCAGTACTTC

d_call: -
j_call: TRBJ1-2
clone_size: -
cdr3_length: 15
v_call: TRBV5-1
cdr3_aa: CASSLAPRDFDGYTF
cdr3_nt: TGCGCCAGCAGCTTGGCCCCCAGGGATTTTGACGGCTACACCTTC

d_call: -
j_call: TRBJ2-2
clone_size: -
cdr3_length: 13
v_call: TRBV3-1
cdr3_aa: CASSQRGPGELFF
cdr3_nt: TGTGCCAGCAGCCAGAGAGGCCCCGGGGAGCTGTTTTTT

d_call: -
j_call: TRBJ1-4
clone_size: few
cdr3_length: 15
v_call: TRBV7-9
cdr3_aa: CASSLTTGGYEKLFF
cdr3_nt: TGTGCCAGCAGCTTAACGACAGGAGGTTATGAAAAACTGTTTTTT

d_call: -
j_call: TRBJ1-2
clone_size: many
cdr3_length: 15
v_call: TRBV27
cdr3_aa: CASRFGSAGPYGYTF
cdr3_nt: TGTGCCAGCAGATTTGGTAGTGCAGGTCCCTATGGCTACACCTTC

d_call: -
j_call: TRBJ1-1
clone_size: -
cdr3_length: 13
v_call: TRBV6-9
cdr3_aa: CASSYSTGQAAFF
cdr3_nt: TGTGCCAGCAGTTACTCTACAGGACAAGCAGCTTTCTTT

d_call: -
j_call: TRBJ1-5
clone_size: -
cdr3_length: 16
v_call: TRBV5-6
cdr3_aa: CASSFSGRVSNQPQHF
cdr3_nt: TGTGCCAGCAGCTTTTCCGGGAGGGTTAGCAATCAGCCCCAGCATTTT

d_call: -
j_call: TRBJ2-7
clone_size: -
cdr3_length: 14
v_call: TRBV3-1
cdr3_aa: CASSQERVNYEQYF
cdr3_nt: TGTGCCAGCAGCCAAGAAAGGGTCAACTACGAGCAGTACTTC

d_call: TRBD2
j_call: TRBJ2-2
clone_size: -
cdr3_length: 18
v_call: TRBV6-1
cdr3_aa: CASRPLAGGPKNTGELFF
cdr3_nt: TGTGCCAGCAGGCCTCTAGCGGGAGGTCCGAAAAACACCGGGGAGCTGTTTTTT

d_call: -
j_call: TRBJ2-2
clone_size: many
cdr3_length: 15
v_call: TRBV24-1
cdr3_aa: CATSDTLGDTGELFF
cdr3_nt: TGTGCCACCAGCGACACCCTGGGGGACACCGGGGAGCTGTTTTTT